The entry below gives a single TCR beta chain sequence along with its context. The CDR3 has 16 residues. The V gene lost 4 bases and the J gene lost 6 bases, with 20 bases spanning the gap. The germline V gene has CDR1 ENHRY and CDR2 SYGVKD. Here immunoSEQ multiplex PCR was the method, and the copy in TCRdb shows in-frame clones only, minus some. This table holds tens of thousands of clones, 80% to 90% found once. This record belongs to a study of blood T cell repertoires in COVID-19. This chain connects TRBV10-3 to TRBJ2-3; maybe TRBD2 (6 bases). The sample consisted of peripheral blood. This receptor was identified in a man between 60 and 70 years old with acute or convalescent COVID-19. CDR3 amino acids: CAISVGGSLSLDTQYF. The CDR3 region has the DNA TGTGCCATCAGTGTGGGGGGTTCTCTTAGCCTCGATACGCAGTATTTT.